Sequencing of this TCR beta chain was carried out in a study of cytomegalovirus exposure and HLA in healthy donors (dated by TCRdb to 2016 to 2017). Regarding the study in general: An earlier analysis of 550 to 700 of the donors reported about 290 Gb of sequence data and 117 million unique TCR beta sequences from around 200 million T cells. High-throughput TCR immunosequencing, statistical association of individual TCRs with disease status, and machine learning were combined to predict cytomegalovirus infection status. Among 398 genotyped donors of the cohort, an average of roughly 230,000 unique TCR beta nucleotide sequences was sequenced per donor, of which about 18% were non-productive. A later analysis re-examined previously published TCR beta repertoires from over 500 donors and added high-resolution HLA genotyping to investigate patterns of TCR occurrence. An early release that covered roughly 600 HLA-typed donors contained about 300 gigabases of sequencing data and tens of millions of unique TCR sequences. Of the approximately 400 genotyped donors, less than 85% were placed in the genetic ancestry cluster associated with self-reported Caucasian donors. The number of typed donors differed by locus: roughly 620-630 for A, B, C, DRB1 and DQB1; 522 for DQA1; around 610 for DPA1; and around 450 for DPB1. Alongside the repertoire data, information on donor age, sex, ethnicity and CMV serostatus was compiled. The study aimed to test whether cataloging public T cell receptors could reveal signatures of past pathogen exposure. Both class I and class II loci were covered by HLA typing, at four-digit resolution. All discovery cohort repertoires had been generated on a single sequencing platform. About five DR-DQ haplotypes were treated as single units for association and clustering because of strong linkage in the cohort. Besides the first cohort of hundreds of subjects, a separate validation cohort made up of roughly 130 different subjects was used. The study profiled the T cell repertoires of around 700 subjects by immunosequencing and related them to cytomegalovirus serostatus. A later genetic analysis used genome-wide SNP genotypes for about three fifths of the roughly 700 donors, treating that subset as a discovery cohort. An earlier analysis of roughly 580 of the donors used high-throughput TCR beta sequencing to judge whether each TCR beta V gene segment behaved as functional or pseudogenic. Rather than using new phenotypic data, the later analysis identified candidate immune exposures from TCR beta sequences and from how often those sequences occurred across donors. Here is what the overall study found, with its caveats: Because HLA typing was missing for some donors at each locus, association tests included only the typed subset. In a later analysis, around 17,000 TCR beta sequences were associated with specific HLA alleles at a false discovery rate of 0.05. According to a later analysis, most CMV-associated TCR beta chains appeared to be HLA-restricted, and the HLA associations seemed to be driven largely by CMV exposure. In vitro tests confirmed that three of the cytomegalovirus-associated TCR beta chains recognize cytomegalovirus antigens. According to a later analysis, TCR association rates differed among HLA loci, with DRB1 alleles showing the most associated TCRs and HLA-C alleles showing the fewest. The presence/absence analyses assumed that sequencing depth was roughly uniform across donors, and that assumption may not be true. Only TCR beta chains were sequenced in this cohort, and the absence of alpha or paired-chain data limited detectable features. The study listed approximately 160 TCR beta chains as associated with cytomegalovirus. Correlated functional status among segregating V segments might reflect linkage disequilibrium, but an unknown experimental factor could not be ruled out. When HLA alleles, especially DR and DQ, strongly co-occurred, attributing TCR associations to individual alleles was difficult. In an earlier analysis of roughly 500 of the donors, most TCR beta V segments appeared in productive rearrangements about 90% or about 30% of the time, broadly matching IMGT annotations. For the cohort, immune exposure information was limited to CMV serostatus. A later analysis reported that several top co-occurrence clusters appeared linked to parvovirus B19, influenza, CMV and Epstein-Barr virus. The earlier analysis of about 600 of the donors excluded some 15 rarely observed V segments, including chromosome 9 orphons, because counts were too low. According to the authors, the approach could potentially be generalized to other disease states and immunological phenotypes. The classifier was reported to diagnose cytomegalovirus status with high specificity and sensitivity in both the original and validation cohorts. An association between a missense DCLRE1C variant and V-gene and J-gene trimming of TCR beta chains was found in a later genetic analysis and replicated in an independent cohort. A later genetic analysis reported fewer N-insertions in productive TCRs among donors in an Asian-associated ancestry cluster than the roughly 700-donor mean. A group of highly shared sequence variants was considered likely to be a technical artifact of the sequencing pipeline. Some IMGT-functional V segments, including TRBV6-2 and TRBV6-3, could not be told apart with the 87-base-pair reads, so those segments were excluded. A further reported finding was that TCR beta sequences accurately predicted the HLA-A and HLA-B alleles for most subjects in the first cohort. Most TCR sequences were observed very rarely across donors, whereas some public TCRs were present in many individuals. A later analysis found that HLA-associated TCR beta chains were more clonally expanded and had lower generation probabilities than equally common non-associated chains.

The library was produced with the immunoSEQ multiplex PCR assay. For the multiplex PCR, a mixture combining 60 forward primers for TCR Vbeta segments and 13 reverse primers for TCR Jbeta segments was used. The CDR3 region of rearranged TCR beta genes was amplified from genomic DNA by a multiplex PCR assay. Amplified TCR beta libraries were sequenced as 87-base-pair reads on the Illumina HiSeq System. As for how the authors treated the data: A later analysis tallied roughly 80 million unique TCR beta chains across the 600 to 700 repertoires, and some 10 million of those chains were shared by two or more donors. To remove PCR and sequencing errors, raw reads were error-corrected and collapsed into unique sequences using a nearest-neighbor algorithm that merged closely related sequences. V, D and J gene segments were assigned by aligning CDR3 sequences to IMGT reference sequences. Each retained sequence needed at least a six-nucleotide match to both a V gene segment and a J gene segment. A rearrangement counted as productive if the CDR3 had no stop codons and remained in frame with V and J, and every other rearrangement counted as non-productive. CDR3 was defined according to IMGT convention as the region running from the second conserved V-encoded cysteine to the conserved J-encoded phenylalanine. The earlier analysis of more than 450 of the donors excluded sequences that lacked an unambiguous match to a single V gene segment. An earlier analysis of several hundred of the donors called V segments functional above 56.7% productive rearrangements and segregating when the between-donor standard deviation exceeded 5%. A statistical classification framework was built for diagnosing cytomegalovirus status from the catalog of TCR beta chain sequences. V and J gene assignment, in a later analysis, came from comparing TCR nucleotide sequences with IMGT/GENE-DB human TR gene sequences. Using the TCRdist pipeline, a later analysis assigned CDR3 sequences along with most-parsimonious VDJ recombination scenarios. In a later analysis, each TCR beta chain was defined by its CDR3 amino acid sequence together with its V-gene family, and reads lacking a unique V-gene family were excluded. A later analysis removed several hundred highly shared, low-generation-probability nucleotide sequences to deal with suspected cross-contamination and a sequencing artifact. A later analysis calculated a clonal expansion index for each public chain from normalized within-repertoire ranks of inferred template counts. In a later analysis, generation probabilities were computed using a VDJ recombination model fitted to out-of-frame rearrangements, and the results were checked against IGoR. A later analysis scored TCR-TCR, TCR-HLA and TCR-CMV co-occurrence with hypergeometric tests, applying a repertoire-size bias correction to TCR pairs. To estimate false discovery rates, a later analysis permuted the HLA or CMV assignments 20 times. In a later analysis, co-occurring TCRs were grouped using DBSCAN, and TCRdist sequence similarity was added for clustering within HLA-allele-positive subsets. Repertoires with fewer than 30,000 or more than 120,000 public chains, plus five repertoires with anomalous nucleotide sharing, were excluded from co-occurrence clustering. What TCRdb holds here is the immuneACCESS table cut down to in-frame rearrangements. Part of the clones is not present; checked against another copy, under half of the missing clones reflect an unresolved V gene, and the others are unexplained. V and J calls and clone size are given by that table; D and trimming were obtained from the DNA. The sample table records around 140,000 clones. The ten largest clones take up approximately 1.7% of the sample.

The CDR3, from cysteine to phenylalanine, totals 16 residues. The CDR3 DNA has 48 bases and is translated from base 1. Trimming takes 0 bases off V and 4 bases off J; junction bases not matched to a gene: 5. The germline V gene provides CDR1 SGHTA and CDR2 FQGNSA. A word on this clone: This receptor's antigen is unknown.

In total, 666 healthy bone marrow donors made up the cohort. All cohort members were sampled while nominally healthy, although unrecorded immune exposures were likely present. The donor tested CMV seronegative, placing the donor among the 350 to 400 seronegative members of the cohort. A peripheral blood sample was collected from each donor, and TCR beta sequencing was performed on peripheral blood mononuclear cells. Genomic DNA extraction from the blood cell samples was performed with the Qiagen DNeasy Blood Extraction Kit. The receptor's source is a man aged 18 to 30 in good health and CMV-seronegative. The chain employs TRBV7-2 and TRBJ1-4; TRBD1 aligns with 7 central bases. The specimen sequenced was PBMCs. The encoded CDR3 is CASSLAPGGINEKLFF. The DNA sequence reads TGTGCCAGCAGCTTAGCCCCAGGGGGGATTAATGAAAAACTGTTTTTT.